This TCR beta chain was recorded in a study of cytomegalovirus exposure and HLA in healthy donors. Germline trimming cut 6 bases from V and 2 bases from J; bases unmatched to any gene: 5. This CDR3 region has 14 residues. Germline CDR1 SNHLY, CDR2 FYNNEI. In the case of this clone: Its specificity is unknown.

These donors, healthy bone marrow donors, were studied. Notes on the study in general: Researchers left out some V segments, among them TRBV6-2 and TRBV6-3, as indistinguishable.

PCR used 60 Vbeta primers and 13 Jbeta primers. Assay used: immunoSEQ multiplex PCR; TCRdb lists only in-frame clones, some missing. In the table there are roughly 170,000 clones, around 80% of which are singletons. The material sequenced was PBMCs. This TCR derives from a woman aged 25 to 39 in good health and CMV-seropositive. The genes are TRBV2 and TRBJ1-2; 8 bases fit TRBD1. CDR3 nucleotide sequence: TGTGCCAGCAGAGGAGCAGGGGGCAACTATGGCTACACCTTC. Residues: CASRGAGGNYGYTF.